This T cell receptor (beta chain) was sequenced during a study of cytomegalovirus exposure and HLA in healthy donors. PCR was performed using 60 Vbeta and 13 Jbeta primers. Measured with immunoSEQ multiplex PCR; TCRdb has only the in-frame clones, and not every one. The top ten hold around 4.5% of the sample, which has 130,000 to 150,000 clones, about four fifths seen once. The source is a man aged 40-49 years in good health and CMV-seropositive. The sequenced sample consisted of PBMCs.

CDR3 amino acids: CASSLGRLGAGSDTQYF. The DNA for the CDR3 is TGTGCCAGCAGCTTAGGTCGGTTAGGGGCGGGGTCAGATACGCAGTATTTT. V and J are TRBV7-9 and TRBJ2-3, with D possibly TRBD2 on 6 matching bases. The CDR3 totals 17 residues. V was clipped by 1 base and J by 4 bases, with 18 bases between them. Germline assignment: CDR1 SEHNR and CDR2 FQNEAQ (reference sequence).